The following is a T cell receptor (beta chain) sequence with its context. Its antigen remains unidentified. This record comes from a study of CD4 T cells in relation to SARS-CoV-2 and coronaviruses. Background on the study: No peptide or an HIV-1 Nef peptide pool served as negative control.

Points from the study as a whole: In about 65% of donors, memory CD4+ clonotypes crossrecognized SARS-CoV-2 and at least one common cold coronavirus spike.

The data were produced by immunoSEQ multiplex PCR, yet TCRdb's version contains in-frame clones alone and is incomplete. The sample shows about 21,000 clones, about 80% of them seen only once. Unexposed donor CD4+ T cells date from 2011-2018, before the COVID-19 pandemic. After approximately 10 days of culture, CD4+ T cells were isolated. The length of the CDR3 is 13 residues. Germline CDR1 reads SGHRS; CDR2 reads YFSETQ. Trimming left V 4 bases short and J 2 bases short, with 9 bases between. The rearrangement uses TRBV5-1 and TRBJ1-2; unclear D gene. Sequenced sample: CD4+ T cells from PBMCs, cultured in vitro. The sequence came from a human donor in good health. CDR3 in amino acids: CASSPGSNYGYTF. The CDR3 DNA follows: TGCGCCAGCAGCCCGGGATCCAACTATGGCTACACCTTC.